This T cell receptor beta chain was documented in a study of regulatory T cells in long-lasting Graves disease. This clonotype was seen more than once but under ten times. The antigen is unknown. Sample time point: newly diagnosed GD, antithyroid drugs for less than 3 months. Generation of the TCR library employed RNA extracted from PBMCs. A blood draw put around 9.3 milliliters of peripheral blood into EDTA tubes. General observations from the study: The TCR repertoire of persistent Graves' patients was less diverse than that of newly diagnosed ones.

For TCR beta, libraries came from iRepertoire HTBI primers and Arm-PCR of CDR3 regions. In the original analysis: Across samples, roughly 58 TRBV and around 14 TRBJ segments were found. TCRdb itself ran the multiplex PCR reads through MiXCR, one entry per CDR3 protein. Clone size and V and J calls follow TCRdb, not the original study. The sample comprises more than 300,000 distinct CDR3 sequences, around 15% of which are singletons, and around 20% rests with the top ten. With 1 base removed from V and 2 bases from J, the gap between germline ends came to 12 bases. The CDR3 totals 16 residues. The same data also went into a second study, on T cells in Graves' hyperthyroidism and ophthalmopathy. From that second work: Diagnosing involved the use of clinical symptoms, serum thyroxine and TRAb, thyroid ultrasound and orbital computed tomography.

The source material was peripheral blood mononuclear cells (PBMCs), sampled at new diagnosis, from a patient treated with antithyroid drugs. The J gene is TRBJ2-1, the V gene TRBV12-3 or TRBV12-4; D is unresolved. The TCR sequence derives from a woman aged 18 to 35 with Graves disease. The CDR3 sequence is CASSLGILGPYNEQFF. CDR3 in DNA: TGTGCCAGCAGTTTAGGTATCTTAGGCCCCTACAATGAGCAGTTCTTC.